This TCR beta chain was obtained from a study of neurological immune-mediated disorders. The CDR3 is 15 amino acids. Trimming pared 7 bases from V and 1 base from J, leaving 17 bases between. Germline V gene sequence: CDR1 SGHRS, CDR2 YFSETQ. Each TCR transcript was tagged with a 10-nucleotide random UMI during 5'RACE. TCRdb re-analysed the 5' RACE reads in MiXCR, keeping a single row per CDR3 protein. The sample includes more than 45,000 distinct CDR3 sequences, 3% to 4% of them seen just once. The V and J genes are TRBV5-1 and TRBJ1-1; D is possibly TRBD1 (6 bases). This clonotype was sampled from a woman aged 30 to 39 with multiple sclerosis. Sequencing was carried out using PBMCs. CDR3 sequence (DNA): TGCGCCAGCCGGCGAGAGACAGGAGGGAACACTGAAGCTTTCTTT. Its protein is CASRRETGGNTEAFF.